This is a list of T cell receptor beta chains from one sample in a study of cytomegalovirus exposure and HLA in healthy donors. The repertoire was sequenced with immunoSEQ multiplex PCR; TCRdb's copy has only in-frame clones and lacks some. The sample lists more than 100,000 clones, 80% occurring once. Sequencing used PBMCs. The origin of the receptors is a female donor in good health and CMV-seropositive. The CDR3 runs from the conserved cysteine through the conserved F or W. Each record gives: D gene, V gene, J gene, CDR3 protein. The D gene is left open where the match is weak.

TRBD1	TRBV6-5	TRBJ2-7	CASRGQGAYEQYF
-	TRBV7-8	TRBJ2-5	CASSLDRDSLGRAQYF
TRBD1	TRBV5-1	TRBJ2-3	CASSLNRGPTDTQYF
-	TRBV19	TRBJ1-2	CASRSKGSGDYGYTF
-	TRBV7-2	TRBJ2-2	CASSSVPPNTGELFF
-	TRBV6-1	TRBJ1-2	CASSQGLNYGYTF
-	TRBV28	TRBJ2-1	CASSFAGLSYNEQFF
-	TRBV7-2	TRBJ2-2	CASSFALDTGELFF
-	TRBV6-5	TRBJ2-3	CASSYQDTQYF
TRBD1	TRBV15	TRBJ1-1	CATSKRQGDSRFTEAFF
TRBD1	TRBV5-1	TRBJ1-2	CASSLATGVWNGYTF
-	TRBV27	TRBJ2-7	CASSLQGYEQYF
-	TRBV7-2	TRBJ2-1	CASSLRGNSYNEQFF
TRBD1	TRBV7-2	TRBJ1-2	CASSLAGQGMGYGYTF
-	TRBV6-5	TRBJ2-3	CASRGSKTDTQYF
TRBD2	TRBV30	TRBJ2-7	CAWSVGTSGPQYF
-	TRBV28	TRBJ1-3	CASTADISGNTIYF
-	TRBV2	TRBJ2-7	CASSPDRSSYEQYF
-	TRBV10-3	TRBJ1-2	CAISESRGYREGYTF
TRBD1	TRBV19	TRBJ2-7	CASSLPGQGHEQYF
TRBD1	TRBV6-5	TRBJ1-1	CASSYSLDRGPEAFF
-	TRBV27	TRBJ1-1	CASLIPGVEAFF
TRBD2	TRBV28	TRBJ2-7	CASLPGTSGVSYEQYF
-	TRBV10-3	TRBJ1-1	CAISETGFGQAFF
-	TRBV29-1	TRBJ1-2	CSVGQRINYFGYTF